Listed here are 32 T cell receptor beta chains from one sample, sequenced in a study of lymphopenia after photon versus proton radiotherapy. The repertoire was sequenced with immunoSEQ multiplex PCR; TCRdb's copy has only in-frame clones and lacks some. The table records roughly 150,000 clones, approximately 90% of them present only once. Sequenced material: peripheral blood, taken from a patient treated with photon-based radiotherapy. These receptors were taken from a middle-aged man with gastric cancer.

Points on this clone: Other nucleotide sequences from this sample produce the same CDR3. The J gene is TRBJ1-5, the V gene TRBV27; TRBD1 is a possible D gene (5 bases). There are 14 residues in the CDR3. Germline V gives CDR1 MNHEY, CDR2 SMNVEV (reference sequence). V shed 4 bases and J shed 2 bases, with 9 bases lying between them. Written as DNA, the CDR3 is TGTGCCAGCAGTTCCGGCAGGGGCAATCAGCCCCAGCATTTT. Translating gives CASSSGRGNQPQHF.

The genes are TRBV28 and TRBJ2-7, with 8 bases identical to TRBD1. The V gene's germline CDR1 is MDHEN and CDR2 SYDVKM. The V and J ends lost 5 bases and 0 bases, in that order; junction bases with no gene match: 15. The CDR3 contains 18 residues. The CDR3: CASSPSLGGDRISYEQYF. Written as DNA, the CDR3 is TGTGCCAGCAGTCCGAGTCTAGGCGGGGACAGGATCTCCTACGAGCAGTACTTC.

The chain joins TRBV5-4 to TRBJ2-5, with D possibly matching TRBD1 (5 bases). Per the germline V gene, CDR1 is SGHNT and CDR2 is YYREEE (reference sequence). V lost 0 bases, J lost 5 bases, and 23 bases lay in between. This CDR3 is built from 18 residues. The DNA for the CDR3 is TGTGCCAGCAGCTTGGAGGAATTATCGACTGGGGCGAGGGAGACCCAGTACTTC. Translating it yields CASSLEELSTGARETQYF.

In its sample, this clone was seen once. The chain links TRBV7-3 to TRBJ2-3; no definite D call. CDR3 length equals 15 residues. Germline CDR1 SGHTA, CDR2 FQGTGA. Trimming removed 0 bases from V and 0 bases from J, with 7 bases in between. CDR3 sequence reads: CASSLTSSSTDTQYF. In nucleotides, the CDR3 is TGTGCCAGCAGCTTAACTAGCTCTAGCACAGATACGCAGTATTTT. Filled out from reference TRBV7-3 and TRBJ2-3, the complete variable domain reads GAGVSQTPSNKVTEKGKYVELRCDPISGHTALYWYRQSLGQGPEFLIYFQGTGAADDSGLPNDRFFAVRPEGSVSTLKIQRTERGDSAVYLCASSLTSSSTDTQYFGPGTRLTVL.

The chain combines TRBV2 with TRBJ1-1, with no clear D. The CDR3 is made up of 11 amino acids. V lost 7 bases, J lost 3 bases, and 6 bases lay in between. Per the germline V gene, CDR1 is SNHLY and CDR2 is FYNNEI. The CDR3 is CASTFDTEAFF. CDR3 nucleotide sequence: TGTGCCAGCACCTTCGACACTGAAGCTTTCTTT.

V and J are TRBV30 and TRBJ1-3; D call uncertain. In germline, CDR1 is GTSNPN, CDR2 SVGIG (reference sequence). The CDR3 extends over 13 amino acids. Trimming shortened V by 3 bases and J by 0 bases, and 6 bases separated the two germline ends. The CDR3 sequence is CAWRHSSGNTIYF. The CDR3 DNA follows: TGTGCCTGGAGGCATAGCTCTGGAAACACCATATATTTT.

The chain combines TRBV7-9 with TRBJ2-7; a weak D match, TRBD2 (6 bases). The CDR3 is 14 amino acids. Trimming pared 0 bases from V and 0 bases from J, leaving 6 bases between. CDR1 and CDR2 (germline): SEHNR, FQNEAQ (reference sequence). DNA for the CDR3: TGTGCCAGCAGCTTAGCTAGCGGCTCCTACGAGCAGTACTTC. This sequence encodes CASSLASGSYEQYF.

The V gene is TRBV5-4, the J gene TRBJ1-5; the D is unclear. Per the germline V gene, CDR1 is SGHNT and CDR2 is YYREEE (reference sequence). Deletions cut 4 bases from V and 7 bases from J, with 9 bases between. The CDR3 contains 12 residues. CDR3 in amino acids: CASSPGAQPQHF. In DNA form, the CDR3 reads TGTGCCAGCAGCCCCGGCGCCCAGCCCCAGCATTTT.

Comments on this clone: Additional DNA sequences in this sample encode the identical CDR3. The gene calls are TRBV18 and TRBJ1-4; TRBD1 matches 7 bases. The CDR3 is made up of 14 amino acids. In germline, CDR1 is KGHSH, CDR2 LQKENI. V lost 3 bases and J lost 8; bases outside the gene matches: 6. CDR3 sequence reads: CASSPGQGGEKLFF. The DNA of the CDR3 is TGTGCCAGCTCACCGGGACAAGGGGGCGAAAAACTGTTTTTT.

For the CDR3, the DNA is TGTGCCAGCAGCTTCCATCGGGACAGCCGGACCCAGTACTTC. This sequence encodes CASSFHRDSRTQYF. The rearrangement uses TRBV7-2 and TRBJ2-5, with TRBD1 matching over 7 bases. The junction had 8 bases not matched to a gene; V was cut back by 3 bases and J by 7 bases. Germline lookup yields CDR1 SGHTA and CDR2 FQGNSA. The CDR3 has 14 amino acids.

The chain recombines TRBV18 with TRBJ1-1; unclear D gene. This CDR3 is 12 amino acids long. V was pared by 6 bases and J by 4 bases, with 9 bases between. CDR1 and CDR2 from the germline V gene are KGHSH and LQKENI. The CDR3 DNA reads TGTGCCAGCTCCTCGTGGGGCACTGAAGCTTTCTTT. Amino acid sequence: CASSSWGTEAFF.

The chain couples TRBV28 to TRBJ1-5, with 11 bases that match TRBD1. CDR1 and CDR2 (germline): MDHEN, SYDVKM. J was trimmed by 4 bases and V by 4 bases; bases with no gene match: 6. The CDR3 has 16 residues. The CDR3 here is CASSYLGTGGNQPQHF. CDR3 bases: TGTGCCAGCAGTTACCTCGGGACAGGGGGGAATCAGCCCCAGCATTTT.

The chain carries TRBV5-1 and TRBJ1-2; D is possibly TRBD1 (5 bases). Trimming cost V 3 bases and J 2 bases, with 11 bases left between them. The CDR3 extends over 14 amino acids. CDR1 SGHRS and CDR2 YFSETQ come from the germline V gene. The CDR3 sequence: CASSSAGTNYGYTF. CDR3 bases: TGCGCCAGCAGCTCGGCGGGGACCAACTATGGCTACACCTTC.

V usage is TRBV27 and J usage is TRBJ2-1; D ambiguous. V lost 7 bases, J lost 5 bases, and 18 bases lay in between. Per germline, CDR1 MNHEY and CDR2 SMNVEV (reference sequence). The CDR3 has 15 residues. The chain's CDR3 is CASIGRSGTHNEQFF. In DNA, the CDR3 is TGTGCCAGCATAGGAAGGTCGGGCACCCACAATGAGCAGTTCTTC.

The chain links TRBV12-5 to TRBJ2-7; 10 nucleotides align to TRBD1. Losses at the gene ends were 3 bases for V and 2 bases for J; bases not matched to a gene: 4. The CDR3 runs to 15 residues. Germline assignment: CDR1 LGHNT and CDR2 FRNRAP. The CDR3 DNA follows: TGTGCTAGTGGTTTTGGGGACAGGGGTGCCTACGAGCAGTACTTC. Its translation: CASGFGDRGAYEQYF.

The chain uses TRBV23-1 and TRBJ2-7; D call uncertain. TRBV23-1 is annotated as an ORF whose role is uncertain. V was clipped by 0 bases and J by 4 bases, with 19 bases between them. The CDR3 spans 17 residues. The CDR3 sequence is CASSQSGCSSVGYEQYF. The CDR3 DNA reads TGCGCCAGCAGTCAATCCGGGTGCAGTTCGGTAGGGTACGAGCAGTACTTC.

This clone was found once. This rearrangement joins TRBV10-2 to TRBJ1-5, with unresolved D. Germline lookup yields CDR1 WSHSY and CDR2 SAAADI. V lost 6 bases and J 0 bases, leaving 6 bases between the germline ends. CDR3 length equals 13 residues. The CDR3 loop reads CASRENSNQPQHF. The CDR3, as DNA: TGCGCCAGCAGGGAGAATAGCAATCAGCCCCAGCATTTT.

The V call is TRBV5-5, the J call TRBJ1-5, with D maybe TRBD1 (6 bases). The CDR3 has 15 residues. V was trimmed by 3 bases and J by 5 bases, leaving 15 bases between them. Germline CDR1 reads SGHKS; CDR2 reads YYEKEE (reference sequence). The CDR3 bases are TGTGCCAGCAGCTGGCGGGAACAGGGTCATCAGCCCCAGCATTTT. Protein: CASSWREQGHQPQHF.

The gene calls are TRBV14 and TRBJ2-5; no clear D. CDR1 SGHDN and CDR2 FVKESK come from the germline V gene. Trimming pared 1 base from V and 4 bases from J, leaving 4 bases between. The CDR3 length is 12 residues. CDR3 nucleotide sequence: TGTGCCAGCAGCCAAGCCCTAGAGACCCAGTACTTC. Translation gives CASSQALETQYF.

The chain links TRBV29-1 to TRBJ2-3; 13 nucleotides line up with TRBD2. Germline trimming cut 3 bases from V and 2 bases from J; bases unmatched to any gene: 5. The CDR3 totals 16 residues. The germline V gene has CDR1 SQVTM and CDR2 ANQGSEA. CDR3 sequence: CSVDGTSGTHTDTQYF. Written as DNA, the CDR3 is TGCAGCGTTGACGGGACTAGCGGGACCCACACAGATACGCAGTATTTT.

The CDR3 sequence: CASSPGTAEKLFF. In DNA, the CDR3 is TGTGCCAGCTCACCCGGGACAGCGGAAAAACTGTTTTTT. This chain links TRBV18 with TRBJ1-4, with TRBD1 matching 7 bases. The V gene end was trimmed by 3 bases and the J gene end by 8 bases; junction bases not matched to a gene: 3. Germline loops: CDR1 KGHSH, CDR2 LQKENI. This CDR3 contains 13 residues.

For the CDR3, the DNA is TGCGCCAGCAGCTTCTCGGCCAGGGGAAACACTGAAGCTTTCTTT. Protein: CASSFSARGNTEAFF. The rearrangement joins TRBV5-1 to TRBJ1-1; a possible D gene is TRBD1 (6 bases). Germline CDR1 is SGHRS and CDR2 is YFSETQ. Trimming stripped 2 bases from V and 2 bases from J, with 13 bases between. The CDR3 consists of 15 residues.

The J gene is TRBJ2-2, the V gene TRBV28; D is uncertain. V shed 2 bases and J shed 8 bases, with 6 bases lying between them. Looked up from germline, CDR1 is MDHEN and CDR2 is SYDVKM. The CDR3 is made up of 12 amino acids. Here the CDR3 DNA reads TGTGCCAGCAGTTTAAACCAAGGGGAGCTGTTTTTT. Protein product: CASSLNQGELFF.

The genes are TRBV28 and TRBJ1-1; no definite D call. Germline V gene lookup returns CDR1 MDHEN and CDR2 SYDVKM. V gave up 4 bases and J gave up 4 bases, with 7 bases separating them. This CDR3 is built from 12 residues. CDR3 sequence: CASSSGVTEAFF. The CDR3 DNA is TGTGCCAGCAGTTCCGGTGTCACTGAAGCTTTCTTT.

This clone was detected only a few times. The rearrangement links TRBV4-1 to TRBJ1-5, with 7 bases fitting TRBD1. With V trimmed by 0 bases and J by 1 base, 3 bases remained unmatched. In germline, CDR1 is MGHRA, CDR2 YSYEKL. CDR3 size: 16 residues. The CDR3 DNA follows: TGCGCCAGCAGCCAAGATCGACAGGGAAGCAATCAGCCCCAGCATTTT. It codes for CASSQDRQGSNQPQHF.

The J gene is TRBJ2-7, the V gene TRBV5-1; tentatively, D is TRBD1 (7 bases). This CDR3 region has 16 residues. CDR1 is SGHRS, CDR2 YFSETQ, per germline. Deletions cut 0 bases from V and 2 bases from J, with 15 bases between. The chain's CDR3 is CASSLDGGGTPYEQYF. As DNA, the CDR3 is TGCGCCAGCAGCTTGGATGGAGGGGGCACCCCCTACGAGCAGTACTTC.

The chain recombines TRBV10-3 with TRBJ2-7, with D perhaps TRBD2 (6 bases). Looked up from germline, CDR1 is ENHRY and CDR2 is SYGVKD. V was pared by 10 bases and J by 0 bases, with 19 bases between. The CDR3 extends over 15 amino acids. CDR3 region: CATRRGGTPSYEQYF. Here the CDR3 DNA reads TGTGCCACTAGGAGGGGCGGGACTCCCTCCTACGAGCAGTACTTC.

The rearrangement uses TRBV6-1 and TRBJ2-7, with 9 bases matching TRBD1. V shed 1 base, J shed 5 bases, and the junction held 9 bases outside the gene matches. The CDR3 covers 16 residues. The germline gives CDR1 MNHNS, CDR2 SASEGT. The CDR3 region is CASSEDFGTGKDEQYF. Here the CDR3 DNA reads TGTGCCAGCAGTGAAGATTTTGGGACAGGGAAAGACGAGCAGTACTTC.

The chain joins TRBV16 to TRBJ1-5; no clear D. V was pared by 8 bases and J by 3 bases, with 11 bases between. The germline CDR1 and CDR2 sequences are KGHSY and FQNENV. This CDR3 is 13 amino acids long. In DNA, the CDR3 is TGTGCCAGCCCCGCAGGAGTCAATCAGCCCCAGCATTTT. Translation gives CASPAGVNQPQHF. The full variable domain, its missing parts supplied by reference TRBV16 and TRBJ1-5, is GEEVAQTPKHLVRGEGQKAKLYCAPIKGHSYVFWYQQVLKNEFKFLISFQNENVFDETGMPKERFSAKCLPNSPCSLEIQATKLEDSAVYFCASPAGVNQPQHFGDGTRLSIL.

The chain employs TRBV5-1 and TRBJ2-6; D unclear. Per the germline V gene, CDR1 is SGHRS and CDR2 is YFSETQ. This CDR3 region has 15 residues. V was clipped by 4 bases and J by 0 bases, with 8 bases between them. The CDR3: CASSLVRSGANVLTF. CDR3 nucleotides: TGCGCCAGCAGCCTCGTCCGCTCTGGGGCCAACGTCCTGACTTTC.

This chain links TRBV9 with TRBJ1-4; 7 nucleotides agree with TRBD1. This CDR3 spans 16 amino acids. V gave up 0 bases and J gave up 2 bases; unmatched junction bases: 4. The germline V gene has CDR1 SGDLS and CDR2 YYNGEE. CDR3 DNA sequence: TGTGCCAGCAGCGTAGGTAGGGGGCCGACTAATGAAAAACTGTTTTTT. This encodes CASSVGRGPTNEKLFF.

The table lists this clone with a count of one. The chain is built from TRBV30 and TRBJ1-2; D not certain. This CDR3 spans 14 amino acids. CDR1 and CDR2 (germline): GTSNPN, SVGIG (reference sequence). V was shortened by 4 bases and J by 0 bases, with 12 bases between the two germline ends. CDR3 sequence (DNA): TGTGCCTGGACAGGAATCTCAGCTAACTATGGCTACACCTTC. Amino acid sequence: CAWTGISANYGYTF.